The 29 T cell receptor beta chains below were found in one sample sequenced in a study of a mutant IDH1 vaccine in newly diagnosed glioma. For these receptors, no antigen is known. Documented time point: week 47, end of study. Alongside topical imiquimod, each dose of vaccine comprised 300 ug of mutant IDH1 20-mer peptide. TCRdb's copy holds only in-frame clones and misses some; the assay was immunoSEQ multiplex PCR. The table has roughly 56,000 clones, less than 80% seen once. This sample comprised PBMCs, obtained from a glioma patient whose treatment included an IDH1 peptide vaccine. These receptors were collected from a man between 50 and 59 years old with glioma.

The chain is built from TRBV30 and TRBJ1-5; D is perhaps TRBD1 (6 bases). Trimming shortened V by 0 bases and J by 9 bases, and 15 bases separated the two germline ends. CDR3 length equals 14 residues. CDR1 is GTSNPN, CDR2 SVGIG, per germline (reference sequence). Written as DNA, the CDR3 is TGTGCCTGGAGTGTACGGACAGCCTGGAGGCCCCAGCATTTT. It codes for CAWSVRTAWRPQHF.

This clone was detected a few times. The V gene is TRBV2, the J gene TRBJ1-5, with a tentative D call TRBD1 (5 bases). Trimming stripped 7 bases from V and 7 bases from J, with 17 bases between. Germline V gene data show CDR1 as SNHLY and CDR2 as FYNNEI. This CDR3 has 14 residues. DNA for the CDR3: TGTGCCAGCACTACCCCGGGGGGGGGACAGCCCCAGCATTTT. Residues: CASTTPGGGQPQHF.

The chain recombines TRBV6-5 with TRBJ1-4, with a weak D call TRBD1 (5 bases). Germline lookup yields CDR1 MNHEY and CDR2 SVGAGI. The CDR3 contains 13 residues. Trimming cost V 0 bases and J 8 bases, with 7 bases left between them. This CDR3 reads CASSYSQAEKLFF. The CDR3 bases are TGTGCCAGCAGTTACTCACAGGCGGAAAAACTGTTTTTT.

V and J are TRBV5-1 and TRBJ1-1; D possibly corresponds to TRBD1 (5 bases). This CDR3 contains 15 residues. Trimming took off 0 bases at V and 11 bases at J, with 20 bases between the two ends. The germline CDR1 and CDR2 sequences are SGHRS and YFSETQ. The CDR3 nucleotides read TGCGCCAGCAGCTTGGGGTTTTTAACCCAGGGAGGGGCTTTCTTT. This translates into CASSLGFLTQGGAFF. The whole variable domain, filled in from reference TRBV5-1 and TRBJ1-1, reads KAGVTQTPRYLIKTRGQQVTLSCSPISGHRSVSWYQQTPGQGLQFLFEYFSETQRNKGNFPGRFSGRQFSNSRSEMNVSTLELGDSALYLCASSLGFLTQGGAFFGQGTRLTVV.

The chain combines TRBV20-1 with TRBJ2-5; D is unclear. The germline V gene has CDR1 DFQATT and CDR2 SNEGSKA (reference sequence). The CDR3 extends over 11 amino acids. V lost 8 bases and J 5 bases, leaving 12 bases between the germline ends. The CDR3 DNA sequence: TGCAGTCCGTCGGATAGGGAGACCCAGTACTTC. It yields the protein CSPSDRETQYF.

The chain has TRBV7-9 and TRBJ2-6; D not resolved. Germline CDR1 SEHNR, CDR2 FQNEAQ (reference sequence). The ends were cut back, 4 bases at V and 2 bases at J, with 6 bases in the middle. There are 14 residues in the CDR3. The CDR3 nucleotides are TGTGCCAGCAGCTCGCCCACTGGGGCCAACGTCCTGACTTTC. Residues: CASSSPTGANVLTF.

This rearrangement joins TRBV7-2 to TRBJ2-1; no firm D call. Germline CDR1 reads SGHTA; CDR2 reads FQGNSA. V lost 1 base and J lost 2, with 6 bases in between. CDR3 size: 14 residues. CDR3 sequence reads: CASSLDVAYNEQFF. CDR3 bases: TGTGCCAGCAGCTTAGATGTAGCCTACAATGAGCAGTTCTTC.

DNA of the CDR3: TGCAGCGTCCAATCAATAGACAGGGGACATGGCTACACCTTC. Translated, it gives CSVQSIDRGHGYTF. The gene calls are TRBV29-1 and TRBJ1-2; 8 bases are a match to TRBD1. Germline lookup yields CDR1 SQVTM and CDR2 ANQGSEA. This CDR3 has 14 residues. With V trimmed by 6 bases and J by 6 bases, 12 bases remained unmatched.

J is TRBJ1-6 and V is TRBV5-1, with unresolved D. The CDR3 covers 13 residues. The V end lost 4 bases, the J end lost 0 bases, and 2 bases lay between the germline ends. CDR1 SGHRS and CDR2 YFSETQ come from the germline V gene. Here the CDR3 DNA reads TGCGCCAGCAGCAGCTCCTATAATTCACCCCTCCACTTT. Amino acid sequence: CASSSSYNSPLHF.

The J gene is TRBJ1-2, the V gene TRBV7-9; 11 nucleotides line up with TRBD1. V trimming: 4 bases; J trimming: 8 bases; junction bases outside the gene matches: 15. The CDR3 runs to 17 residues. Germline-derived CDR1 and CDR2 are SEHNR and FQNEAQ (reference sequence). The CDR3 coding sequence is TGTGCCAGCAGCTCGGGACAGGGGGGACGTCTAGGAAGGGGCTACACCTTC. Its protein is CASSSGQGGRLGRGYTF.

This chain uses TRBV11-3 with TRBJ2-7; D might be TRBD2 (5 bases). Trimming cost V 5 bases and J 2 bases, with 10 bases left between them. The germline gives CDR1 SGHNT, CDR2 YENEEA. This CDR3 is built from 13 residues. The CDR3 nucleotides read TGTGCCAGCAGCCCCGGGGTGACCTACGAGCAGTACTTC. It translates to CASSPGVTYEQYF.

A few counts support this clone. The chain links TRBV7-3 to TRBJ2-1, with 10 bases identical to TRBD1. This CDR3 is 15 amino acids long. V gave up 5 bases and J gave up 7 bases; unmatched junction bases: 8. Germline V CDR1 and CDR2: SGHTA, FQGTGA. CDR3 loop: CASSPLTGGPNEQFF. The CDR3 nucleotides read TGTGCCAGCAGCCCTCTGACAGGGGGCCCGAATGAGCAGTTCTTC. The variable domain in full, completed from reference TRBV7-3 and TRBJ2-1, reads GAGVSQTPSNKVTEKGKYVELRCDPISGHTALYWYRQSLGQGPEFLIYFQGTGAADDSGLPNDRFFAVRPEGSVSTLKIQRTERGDSAVYLCASSPLTGGPNEQFFGPGTRLTVL.

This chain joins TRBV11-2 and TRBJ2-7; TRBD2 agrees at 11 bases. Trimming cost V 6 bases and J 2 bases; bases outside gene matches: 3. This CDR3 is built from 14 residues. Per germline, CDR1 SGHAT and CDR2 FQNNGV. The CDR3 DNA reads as TGTGCCAGCAGAAGACTAGCGGGGACCTACGAGCAGTACTTC. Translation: CASRRLAGTYEQYF.

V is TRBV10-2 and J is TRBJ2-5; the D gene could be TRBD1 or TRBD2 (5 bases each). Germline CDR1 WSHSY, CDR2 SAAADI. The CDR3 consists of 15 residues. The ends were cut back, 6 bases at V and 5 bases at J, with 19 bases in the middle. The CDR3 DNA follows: TGCGCCAGCAGCCTCCCGGGACGGCGAAATGAGACCCAGTACTTC. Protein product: CASSLPGRRNETQYF.

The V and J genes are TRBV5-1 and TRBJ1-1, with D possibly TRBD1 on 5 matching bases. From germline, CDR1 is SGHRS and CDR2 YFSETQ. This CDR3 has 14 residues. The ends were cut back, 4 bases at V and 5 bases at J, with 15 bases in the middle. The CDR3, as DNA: TGCGCCAGCAGCGCTGGACACCGGGGGACTGAAGCTTTCTTT. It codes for CASSAGHRGTEAFF.

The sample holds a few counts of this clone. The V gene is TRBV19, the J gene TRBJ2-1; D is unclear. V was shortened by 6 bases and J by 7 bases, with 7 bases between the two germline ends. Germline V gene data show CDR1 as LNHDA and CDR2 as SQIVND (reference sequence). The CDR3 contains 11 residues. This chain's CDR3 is CASRDRNEQFF. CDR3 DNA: TGTGCCAGTAGGGATAGGAATGAGCAGTTCTTC.

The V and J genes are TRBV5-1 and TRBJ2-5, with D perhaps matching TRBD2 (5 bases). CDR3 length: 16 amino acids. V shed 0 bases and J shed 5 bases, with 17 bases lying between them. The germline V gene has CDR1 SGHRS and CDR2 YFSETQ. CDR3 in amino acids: CASSLGSALLGETQYF. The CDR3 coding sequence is TGCGCCAGCAGCTTGGGTAGCGCCCTTCTGGGGGAGACCCAGTACTTC.

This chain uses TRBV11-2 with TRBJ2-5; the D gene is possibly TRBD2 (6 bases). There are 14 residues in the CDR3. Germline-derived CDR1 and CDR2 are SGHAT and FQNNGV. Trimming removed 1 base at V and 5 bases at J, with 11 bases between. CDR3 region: CASSLGWGVETQYF. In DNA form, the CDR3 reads TGTGCCAGCAGCTTAGGCTGGGGGGTGGAGACCCAGTACTTC. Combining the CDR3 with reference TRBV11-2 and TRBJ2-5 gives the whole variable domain EAGVAQSPRYKIIEKRQSVAFWCNPISGHATLYWYQQILGQGPKLLIQFQNNGVVDDSQLPKDRFSAERLKGVDSTLKIQPAKLEDSAVYLCASSLGWGVETQYFGPGTRLLVL.

This chain's CDR3 is CAIRGGETEAFF. The CDR3 DNA reads TGTGCCATCAGGGGGGGAGAAACTGAAGCTTTCTTT. The V gene is TRBV10-3, the J gene TRBJ1-1, with D maybe TRBD1 (5 bases). Germline V gives CDR1 ENHRY, CDR2 SYGVKD. Trimming cost V 6 bases and J 5 bases, with 10 bases left between them. There are 12 residues in the CDR3.

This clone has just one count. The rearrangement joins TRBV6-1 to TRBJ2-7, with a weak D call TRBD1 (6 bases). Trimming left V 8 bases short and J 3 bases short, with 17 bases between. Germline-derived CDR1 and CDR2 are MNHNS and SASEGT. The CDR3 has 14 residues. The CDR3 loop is CASGLIQGIYEQYF. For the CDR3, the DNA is TGTGCCAGCGGGCTAATACAGGGTATCTACGAGCAGTACTTC.

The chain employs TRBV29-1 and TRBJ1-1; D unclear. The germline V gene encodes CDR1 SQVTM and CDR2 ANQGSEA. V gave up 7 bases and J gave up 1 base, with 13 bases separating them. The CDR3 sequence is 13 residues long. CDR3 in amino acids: CSGQLLGNTEAFF. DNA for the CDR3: TGCAGCGGCCAGCTCCTGGGGAACACTGAAGCTTTCTTT. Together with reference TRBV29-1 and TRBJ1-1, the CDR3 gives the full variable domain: SAVISQKPSRDICQRGTSLTIQCQVDSQVTMMFWYRQQPGQSLTLIATANQGSEATYESGFVIDKFPISRPNLTFSTLTVSNMSPEDSSIYLCSGQLLGNTEAFFGQGTRLTVV.

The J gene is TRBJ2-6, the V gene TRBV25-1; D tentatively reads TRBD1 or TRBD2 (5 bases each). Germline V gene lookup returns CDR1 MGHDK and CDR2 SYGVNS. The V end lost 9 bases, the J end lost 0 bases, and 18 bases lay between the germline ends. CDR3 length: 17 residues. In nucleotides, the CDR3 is TGTGCCAGTAAAGGGACGGGGTGGAGCTCTGGGGCCAACGTCCTGACTTTC. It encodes CASKGTGWSSGANVLTF.

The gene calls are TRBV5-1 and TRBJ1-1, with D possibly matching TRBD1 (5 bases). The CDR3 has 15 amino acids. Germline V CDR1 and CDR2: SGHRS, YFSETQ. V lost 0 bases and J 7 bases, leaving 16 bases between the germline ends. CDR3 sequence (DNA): TGCGCCAGCAGCTTGGTGTCAGGGCGCCGAAATGAAGCTTTCTTT. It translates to CASSLVSGRRNEAFF.

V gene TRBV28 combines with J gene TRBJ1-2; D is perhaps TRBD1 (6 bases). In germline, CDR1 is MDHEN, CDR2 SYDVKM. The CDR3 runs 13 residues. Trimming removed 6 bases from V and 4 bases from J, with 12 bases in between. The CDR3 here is CASSLGGLYGYTF. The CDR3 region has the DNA TGTGCCAGCAGCCTAGGGGGTCTCTATGGCTACACCTTC.

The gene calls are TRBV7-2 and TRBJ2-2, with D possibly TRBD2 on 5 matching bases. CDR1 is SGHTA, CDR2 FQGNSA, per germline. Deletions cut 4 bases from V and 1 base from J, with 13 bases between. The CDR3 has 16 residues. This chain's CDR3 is CASSSLRRGNTGELFF. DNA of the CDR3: TGTGCCAGCAGCTCCCTTCGACGGGGGAACACCGGGGAGCTGTTTTTT.

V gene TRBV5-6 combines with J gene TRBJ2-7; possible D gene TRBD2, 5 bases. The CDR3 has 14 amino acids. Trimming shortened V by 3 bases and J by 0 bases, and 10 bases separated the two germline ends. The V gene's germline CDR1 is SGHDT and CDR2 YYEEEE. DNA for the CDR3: TGTGCCAGCAGCTCTGAGGACTCCTCCTACGAGCAGTACTTC. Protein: CASSSEDSSYEQYF. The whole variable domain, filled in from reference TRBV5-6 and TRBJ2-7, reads DAGVTQSPTHLIKTRGQQVTLRCSPKSGHDTVSWYQQALGQGPQFIFQYYEEEERQRGNFPDRFSGHQFPNYSSELNVNALLLGDSALYLCASSSEDSSYEQYFGPGTRLTVT.

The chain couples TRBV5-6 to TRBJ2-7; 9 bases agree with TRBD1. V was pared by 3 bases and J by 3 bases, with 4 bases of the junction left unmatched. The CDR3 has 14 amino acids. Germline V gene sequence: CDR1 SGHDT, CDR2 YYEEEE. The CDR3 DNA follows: TGTGCCAGCAGCTCCCGGACAGGGGACTACGAGCAGTACTTC. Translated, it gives CASSSRTGDYEQYF.

The CDR3 here is CSTTGTGVEAFF. CDR3 DNA sequence: TGCAGCACCACCGGGACAGGGGTCGAAGCTTTCTTT. This chain joins TRBV29-1 and TRBJ1-1, with TRBD1 identical over 10 bases. Germline lookup yields CDR1 SQVTM and CDR2 ANQGSEA. The CDR3 runs to 12 residues. V was pared by 8 bases and J by 8 bases, with 8 bases of the junction left unmatched.

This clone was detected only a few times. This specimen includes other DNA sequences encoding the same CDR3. The CDR3: CATSRDPGSNQPQHF. The CDR3 DNA reads as TGTGCCACCAGCAGAGACCCGGGTAGCAATCAGCCCCAGCATTTT. The gene calls are TRBV15 and TRBJ1-5; no definite D call. The CDR3 is 15 amino acids. The germline V gene has CDR1 LNHNV and CDR2 YYDKDF (reference sequence). V gave up 0 bases and J gave up 0 bases, with 6 bases separating them.